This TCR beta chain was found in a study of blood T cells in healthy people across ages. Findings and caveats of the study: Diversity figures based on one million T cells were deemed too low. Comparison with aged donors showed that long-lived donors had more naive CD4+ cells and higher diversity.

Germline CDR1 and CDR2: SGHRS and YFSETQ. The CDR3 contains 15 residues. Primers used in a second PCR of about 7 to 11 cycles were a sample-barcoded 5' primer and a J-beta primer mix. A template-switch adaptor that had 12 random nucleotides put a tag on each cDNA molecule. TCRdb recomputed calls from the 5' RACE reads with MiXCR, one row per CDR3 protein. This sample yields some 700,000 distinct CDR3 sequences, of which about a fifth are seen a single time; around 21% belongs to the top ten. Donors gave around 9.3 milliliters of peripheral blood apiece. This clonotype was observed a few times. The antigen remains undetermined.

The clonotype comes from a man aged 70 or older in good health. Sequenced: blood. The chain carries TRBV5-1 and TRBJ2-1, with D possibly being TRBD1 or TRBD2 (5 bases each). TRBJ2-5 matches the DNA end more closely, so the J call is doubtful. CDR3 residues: CASSPRDLPTRSQYF. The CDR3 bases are TGCGCCAGCAGCCCCCGGGACCTCCCAACGAGAAGCCAGTACTTC.